This T cell receptor (beta chain) was recovered during a study of chemoradiotherapy in HPV16-positive cancers (dated by TCRdb to between 2022 and 2023). Regarding the study in general: Using functional T-cell assays on cells from a couple of HPV16-positive patients, the researchers defined candidate HPV-specific T-cell clones and common TCR motifs. The study asked whether T-cell immunity to the HPV oncoproteins E6 and E7 changes during chemoradiotherapy and whether this immunity affects survival. TCR repertoires from under 90 patients with HPV-related cancers were then used to track the candidate HPV-specific TCRs and motifs. Broad study findings and their caveats: Expansion of candidate HPV-specific clones and E7-related TCR motifs was observed in the tumor microenvironment during treatment, whereas no such expansion was observed for non-HPV-specific T cells. The survival association was reported for HPV16-positive patients, and the functional definition of HPV-specific T cells was derived from only a couple of HPV16-positive patients. In HPV16-positive patients, expansion of HPV-responsive T cells during chemoradiotherapy was associated with improved recurrence-free survival.

V is cut by 11 bases and J by 3 bases, and the space between the germline ends is 11 bases. From the germline V gene, CDR1 is MNHNS and CDR2 is SASEGT. The CDR3 has 13 amino acids, counting the end cysteine and phenylalanine. Only the CDR3 DNA is retained, 39 bases long and in frame from the first base. Repertoires were sampled repeatedly over the course of chemoradiotherapy so that clonal expansion in the tumor microenvironment could be followed. The library relied on the immunoSEQ multiplex PCR assay. Entries here come from immuneACCESS through TCRdb and include only in-frame sequences with V and J called. Some clones fail to appear in such tables; in the studies checked, an unresolved V gene covers under half of the shortfall, and the cause of the remainder is unknown. The table for this sample lists fewer than 5,500 clones; 85% to 90% of them were counted only once. Roughly 2.7% of the sample is held by the ten biggest clonotypes.

As for this clone: What this receptor recognizes is not known. Within one base of it there is no much larger clone, and no base qualities were kept.

The TCR sequence derives from a human donor with HPV-associated anogenital cancer. The V and J segments used are TRBV6-1 and TRBJ1-6, with TRBD1 tentatively as D gene (5 bases match). Sequenced material: tumor tissue, taken from a patient who underwent chemoradiotherapy. CDR3 loop: CAYGTVYNSPLHF. The nucleotide sequence reads TGTGCCTACGGGACCGTCTATAATTCACCCCTCCACTTT.